This T cell receptor beta chain emerged from a study of T-cell memory formation after mild COVID-19. Points from the study as a whole: That cross-reactive memory joined was suggested by some responding clones appearing in pre-infection memory. Among CD4+ contracting clones, most were CM and EM, and CD8+ ones EMRA.

Of note for this clonotype: Its antigen is unidentified.

Trimming pared 2 bases from V and 16 bases from J, leaving 8 bases between. Per germline, CDR1 KGHSH and CDR2 LQKENI. The CDR3 loop spans 10 amino acids. Constant-segment primers served in 5'RACE that generated TCR alpha and TCR beta cDNA libraries bearing sample barcodes and UMIs. Each CDR3 protein gets one entry after TCRdb re-called the 5' RACE reads with MiXCR. The sample includes more than 450,000 distinct CDR3 sequences, about a sixth of them seen just once. The chain carries TRBV18 and TRBJ1-4; D not resolved. Material: PBMCs or a T cell subset sorted from them (not recorded which). The TCR comes from an adult woman who had mild COVID-19 (a few samples of this study predate the infection). Cell type and time point are not known. CDR3 sequence: CASSPSEPFF. CDR3 in DNA: TGTGCCAGCTCACCATCCGAACCGTTTTTT.